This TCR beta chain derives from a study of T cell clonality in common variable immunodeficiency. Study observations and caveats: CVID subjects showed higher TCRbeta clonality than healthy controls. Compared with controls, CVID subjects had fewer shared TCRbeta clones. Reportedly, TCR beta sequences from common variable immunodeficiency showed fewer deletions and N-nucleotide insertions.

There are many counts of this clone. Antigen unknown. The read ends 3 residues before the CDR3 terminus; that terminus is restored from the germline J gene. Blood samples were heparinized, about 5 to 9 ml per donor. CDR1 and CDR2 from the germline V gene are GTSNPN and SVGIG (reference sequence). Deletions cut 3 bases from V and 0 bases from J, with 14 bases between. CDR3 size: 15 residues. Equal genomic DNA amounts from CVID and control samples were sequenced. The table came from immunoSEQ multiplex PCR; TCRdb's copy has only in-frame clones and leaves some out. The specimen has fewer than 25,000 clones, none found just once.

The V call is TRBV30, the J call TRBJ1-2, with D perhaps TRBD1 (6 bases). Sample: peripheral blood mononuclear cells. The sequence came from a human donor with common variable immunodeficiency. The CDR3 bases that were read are TGTGCCTGGAGCGAACCCAGGGGTACTAACTATGGC. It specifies CAWSEPRGTNYG. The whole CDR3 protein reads CAWSEPRGTNYGYTF.